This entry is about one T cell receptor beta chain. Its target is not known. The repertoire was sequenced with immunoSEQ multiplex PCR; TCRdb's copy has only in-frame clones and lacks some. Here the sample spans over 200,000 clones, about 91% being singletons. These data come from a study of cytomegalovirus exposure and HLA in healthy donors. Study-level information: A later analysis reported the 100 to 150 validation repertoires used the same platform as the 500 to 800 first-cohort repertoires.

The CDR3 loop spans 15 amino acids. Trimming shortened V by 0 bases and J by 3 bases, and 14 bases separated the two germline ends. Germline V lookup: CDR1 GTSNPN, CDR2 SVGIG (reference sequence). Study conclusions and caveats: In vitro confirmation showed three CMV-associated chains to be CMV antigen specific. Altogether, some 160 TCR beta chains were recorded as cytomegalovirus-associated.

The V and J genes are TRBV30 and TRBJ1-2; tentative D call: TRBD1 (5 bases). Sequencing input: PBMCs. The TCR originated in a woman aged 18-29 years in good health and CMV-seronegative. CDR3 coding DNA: TGTGCCTGGAGTGTTCGACCCCAGGGCTACTATGGCTACACCTTC. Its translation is CAWSVRPQGYYGYTF.